This is a list of T cell receptor beta chains from one sample in a study of breast tumors, draining lymph nodes, adjacent tissues. TCRdb re-derived calls from the multiplex PCR reads in MiXCR, one entry per CDR3 protein. The sample lists 180,000 or so distinct CDR3 sequences, approximately 30% seen once, with approximately 4.5% in the top ten. The source material was axillary lymph node tissue. The receptors come from a female donor with breast cancer. Some clones in this sample may be carry-over from other donors' samples. The CDR3 runs from the conserved cysteine through the conserved F or W.

v_gene: TRBV4-1; CDR3aa: CASSQDGSNDGYTF
v_gene: TRBV20-1; CDR3aa: CSARVSSGRISYEQYF
v_gene: TRBV10-3; CDR3aa: CAISWTGTYEQYF
v_gene: TRBV20-1; CDR3aa: CSARDTTGLSYEQYF
v_gene: TRBV10-2; CDR3aa: CASSSIAATGELFF
v_gene: TRBV20-1; CDR3aa: CSARSSGGARLGEQFF
v_gene: TRBV30; CDR3aa: CAWSADSGNTDTQYF
v_gene: TRBV29-1; CDR3aa: CSVVKDLAYYADTQYF
v_gene: TRBV30; CDR3aa: CAGGADLSGNTIYF
v_gene: TRBV3-1; CDR3aa: CASSPTGAGNTIYF
v_gene: TRBV7-8; CDR3aa: CASSLDGGSSYNEQFF
v_gene: TRBV6-6; CDR3aa: CASSYRREGTDTQYF
v_gene: TRBV2; CDR3aa: CATSGLCSGANVLTF
v_gene: TRBV7-2; CDR3aa: CASSLARFGGPQYF
v_gene: TRBV10-3; CDR3aa: CAYDRGRGGYTF
v_gene: TRBV19; CDR3aa: CASRNSGELFF
v_gene: TRBV30; CDR3aa: CACSTAYNSPLHF
v_gene: TRBV10-3; CDR3aa: CAISSGLAGGGSTDTQYF
v_gene: TRBV10-3; CDR3aa: CAISGDRAGYTF
v_gene: TRBV6-2/TRBV6-3; CDR3aa: CASRRPGQAYNEQFF
v_gene: TRBV24-1; CDR3aa: CATSDPGTGADYGYTF
v_gene: TRBV7-9; CDR3aa: CASSLLGAGGYGYPF
v_gene: TRBV24-1; CDR3aa: CATSDSGLAGSYEQFF
v_gene: TRBV2; CDR3aa: CASSETTSGGPSSYNEQFF
v_gene: TRBV9; CDR3aa: CASSVDTLNTEAFF
v_gene: TRBV9; CDR3aa: CASSVGEGGSREQYF
v_gene: TRBV24-1; CDR3aa: CATSDQTDEQFF
v_gene: TRBV12-3/TRBV12-4; CDR3aa: CASSRRSGASTDTQYF
v_gene: TRBV28; CDR3aa: CASSFDPSGYNEQFF
v_gene: TRBV3-1; CDR3aa: CASSQGTEDGYTF
v_gene: TRBV20-1; CDR3aa: CSARDYRADEKLFF
v_gene: TRBV5-8; CDR3aa: CASSSGSLGETQYF
v_gene: TRBV6-2/TRBV6-3; CDR3aa: CASSYSRTVYNEQFF
v_gene: TRBV2; CDR3aa: CASTGGYSNQPQHF
v_gene: TRBV11-3; CDR3aa: CASTFRGRNGELFF
v_gene: TRBV20-1; CDR3aa: CSAATGQGSGGYTF
v_gene: TRBV5-6; CDR3aa: CASSFGPGSEKLFF
v_gene: TRBV15; CDR3aa: CPTTGAGTSGHNEQFF
v_gene: TRBV14; CDR3aa: CASSQGVSGRVTDTQYF
v_gene: TRBV30; CDR3aa: CAWSLGRDYGYTF
v_gene: TRBV12-3/TRBV12-4; CDR3aa: CASSPTTGGLELFF
v_gene: TRBV7-3; CDR3aa: CASSLTMTSGIDEQFF